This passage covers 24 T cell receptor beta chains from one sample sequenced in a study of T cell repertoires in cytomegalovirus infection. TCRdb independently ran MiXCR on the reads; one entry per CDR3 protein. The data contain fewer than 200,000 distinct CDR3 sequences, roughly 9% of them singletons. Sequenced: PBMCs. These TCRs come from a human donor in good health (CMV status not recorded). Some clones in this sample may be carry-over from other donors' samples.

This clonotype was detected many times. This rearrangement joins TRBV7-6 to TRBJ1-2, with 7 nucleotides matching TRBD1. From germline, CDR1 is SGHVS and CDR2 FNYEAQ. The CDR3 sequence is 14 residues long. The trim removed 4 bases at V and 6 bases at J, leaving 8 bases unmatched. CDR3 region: CASSYYRGDDGYTF. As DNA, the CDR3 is TGTGCCAGCAGCTATTACAGGGGCGACGATGGCTACACCTTC.

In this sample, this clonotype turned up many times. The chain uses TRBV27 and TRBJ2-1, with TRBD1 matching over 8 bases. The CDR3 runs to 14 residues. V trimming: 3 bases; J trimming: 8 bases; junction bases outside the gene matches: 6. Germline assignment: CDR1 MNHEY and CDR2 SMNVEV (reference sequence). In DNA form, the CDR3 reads TGTGCCAGCAGTTTCACCAGGGGGCACGATGAGCAGTTCTTC. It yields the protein CASSFTRGHDEQFF.

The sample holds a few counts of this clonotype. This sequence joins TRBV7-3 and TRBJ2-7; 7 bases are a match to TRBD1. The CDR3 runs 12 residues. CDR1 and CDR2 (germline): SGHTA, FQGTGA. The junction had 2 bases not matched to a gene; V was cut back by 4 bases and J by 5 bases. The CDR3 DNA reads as TGTGCCAGCAGCTACAGGGGAGACGAGCAGTACTTC. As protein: CASSYRGDEQYF. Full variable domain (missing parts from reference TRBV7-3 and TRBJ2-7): GAGVSQTPSNKVTEKGKYVELRCDPISGHTALYWYRQSLGQGPEFLIYFQGTGAADDSGLPNDRFFAVRPEGSVSTLKIQRTERGDSAVYLCASSYRGDEQYFGPGTRLTVT.

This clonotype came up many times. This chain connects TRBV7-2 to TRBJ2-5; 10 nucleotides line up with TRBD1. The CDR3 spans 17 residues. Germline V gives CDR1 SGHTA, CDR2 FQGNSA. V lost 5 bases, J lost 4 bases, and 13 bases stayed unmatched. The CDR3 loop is CASSPPGQGYWRETQYF. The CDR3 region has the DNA TGTGCCAGCAGCCCCCCGGGACAGGGGTATTGGAGAGAGACCCAGTACTTC.

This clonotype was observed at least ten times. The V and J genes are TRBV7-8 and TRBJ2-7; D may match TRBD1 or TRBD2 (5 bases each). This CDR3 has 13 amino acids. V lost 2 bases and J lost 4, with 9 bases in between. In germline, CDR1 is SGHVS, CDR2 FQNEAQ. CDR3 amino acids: CASSLPGRYEQYF. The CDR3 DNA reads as TGTGCCAGCAGCTTACCGGGGCGGTACGAGCAGTACTTC.

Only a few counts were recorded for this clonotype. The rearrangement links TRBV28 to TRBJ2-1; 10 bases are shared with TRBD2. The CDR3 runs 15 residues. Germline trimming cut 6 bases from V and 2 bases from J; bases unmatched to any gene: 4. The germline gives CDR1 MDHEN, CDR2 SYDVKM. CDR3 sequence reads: CASSLAGGAYNEQFF. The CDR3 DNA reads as TGTGCCAGCAGCTTAGCGGGAGGCGCCTACAATGAGCAGTTCTTC.

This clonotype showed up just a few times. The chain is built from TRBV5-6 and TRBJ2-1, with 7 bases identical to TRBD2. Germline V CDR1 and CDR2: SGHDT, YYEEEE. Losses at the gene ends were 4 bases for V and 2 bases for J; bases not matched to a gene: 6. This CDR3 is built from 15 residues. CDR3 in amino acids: CASSRSGVAYNEQFF. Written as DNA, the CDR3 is TGTGCCAGCAGCCGGAGCGGGGTTGCCTACAATGAGCAGTTCTTC.

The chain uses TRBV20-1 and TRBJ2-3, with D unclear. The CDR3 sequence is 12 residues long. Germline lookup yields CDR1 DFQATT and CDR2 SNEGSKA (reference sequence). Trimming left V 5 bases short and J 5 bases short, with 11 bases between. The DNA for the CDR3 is TGCAGTGCTTTTTACCCCCTAGATACGCAGTATTTT. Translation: CSAFYPLDTQYF.

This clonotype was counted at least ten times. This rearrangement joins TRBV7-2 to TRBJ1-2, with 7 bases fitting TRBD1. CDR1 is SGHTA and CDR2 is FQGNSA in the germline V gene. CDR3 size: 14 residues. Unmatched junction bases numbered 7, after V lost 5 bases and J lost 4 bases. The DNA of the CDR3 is TGTGCCAGCAGCGCGGGGACAGTCCGCTATGGCTACACCTTC. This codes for CASSAGTVRYGYTF.

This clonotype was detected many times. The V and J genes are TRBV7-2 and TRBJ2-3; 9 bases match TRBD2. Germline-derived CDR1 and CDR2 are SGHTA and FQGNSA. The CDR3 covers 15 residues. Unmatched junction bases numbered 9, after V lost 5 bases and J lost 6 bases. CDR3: CASSRREGLLDTQYF. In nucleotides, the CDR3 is TGTGCCAGCAGCCGGCGGGAGGGCCTTTTGGATACGCAGTATTTT.

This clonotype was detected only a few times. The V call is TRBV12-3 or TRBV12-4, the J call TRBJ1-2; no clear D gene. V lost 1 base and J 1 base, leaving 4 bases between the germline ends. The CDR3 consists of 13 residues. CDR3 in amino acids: CASSLDVNYGYTF. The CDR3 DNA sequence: TGTGCCAGCAGTTTAGACGTTAACTATGGCTACACCTTC.

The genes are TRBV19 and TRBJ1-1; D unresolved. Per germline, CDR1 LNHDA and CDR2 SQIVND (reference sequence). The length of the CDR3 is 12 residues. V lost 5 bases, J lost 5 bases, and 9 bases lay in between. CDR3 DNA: TGTGCCAGTAGTGAGGGTTGGACTGAAGCTTTCTTT. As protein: CASSEGWTEAFF.

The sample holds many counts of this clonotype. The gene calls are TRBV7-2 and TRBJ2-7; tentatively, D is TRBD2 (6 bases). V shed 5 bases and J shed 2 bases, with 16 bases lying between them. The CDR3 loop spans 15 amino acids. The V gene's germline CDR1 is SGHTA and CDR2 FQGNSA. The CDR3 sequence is CASSQSGGATYEQYF. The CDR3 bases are TGTGCCAGCAGCCAGTCCGGAGGGGCCACCTACGAGCAGTACTTC.

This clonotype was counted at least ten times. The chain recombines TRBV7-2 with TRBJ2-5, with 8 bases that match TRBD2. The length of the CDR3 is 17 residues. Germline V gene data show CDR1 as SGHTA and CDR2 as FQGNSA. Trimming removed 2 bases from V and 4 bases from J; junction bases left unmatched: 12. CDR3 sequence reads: CASSLREAAGAGETQYF. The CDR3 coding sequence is TGTGCCAGCAGCTTAAGGGAGGCAGCGGGAGCGGGAGAGACCCAGTACTTC.

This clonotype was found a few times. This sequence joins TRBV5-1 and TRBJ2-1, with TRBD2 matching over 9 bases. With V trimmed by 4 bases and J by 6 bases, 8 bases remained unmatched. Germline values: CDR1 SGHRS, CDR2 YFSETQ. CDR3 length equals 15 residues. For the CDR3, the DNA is TGCGCCAGCAGCCCCAGCGGGGGGCGAGGCAATGAGCAGTTCTTC. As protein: CASSPSGGRGNEQFF.

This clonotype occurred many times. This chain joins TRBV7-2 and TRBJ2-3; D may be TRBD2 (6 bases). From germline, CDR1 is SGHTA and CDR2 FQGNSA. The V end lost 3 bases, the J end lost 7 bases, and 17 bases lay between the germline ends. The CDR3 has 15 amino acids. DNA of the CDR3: TGTGCCAGCAGCTTTCCGGGACGGAGGGGATATACGCAGTATTTT. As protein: CASSFPGRRGYTQYF.

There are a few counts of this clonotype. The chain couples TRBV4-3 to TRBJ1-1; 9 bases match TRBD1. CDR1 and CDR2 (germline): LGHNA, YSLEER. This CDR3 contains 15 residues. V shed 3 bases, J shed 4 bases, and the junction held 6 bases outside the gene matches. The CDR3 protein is CASSQLGQGGTEAFF. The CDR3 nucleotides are TGCGCCAGCAGCCAGTTGGGACAGGGCGGCACTGAAGCTTTCTTT.

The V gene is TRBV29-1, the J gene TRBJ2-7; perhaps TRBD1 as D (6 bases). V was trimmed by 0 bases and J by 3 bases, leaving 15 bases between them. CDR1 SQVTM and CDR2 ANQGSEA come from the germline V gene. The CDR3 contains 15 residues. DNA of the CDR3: TGCAGCGTTGAAGATCTCACAGGGCAGGGCTACGAGCAGTACTTC. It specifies CSVEDLTGQGYEQYF.

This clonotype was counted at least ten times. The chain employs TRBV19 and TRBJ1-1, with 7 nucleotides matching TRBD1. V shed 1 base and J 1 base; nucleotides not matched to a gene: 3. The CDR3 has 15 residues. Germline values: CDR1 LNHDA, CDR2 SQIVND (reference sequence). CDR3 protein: CASSIGDSRNTEAFF. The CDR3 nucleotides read TGTGCCAGTAGTATAGGGGACAGCCGGAACACTGAAGCTTTCTTT.

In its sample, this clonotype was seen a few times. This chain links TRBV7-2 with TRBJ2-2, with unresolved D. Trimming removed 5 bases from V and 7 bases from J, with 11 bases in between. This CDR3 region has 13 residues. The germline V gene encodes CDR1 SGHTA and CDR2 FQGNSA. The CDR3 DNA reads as TGTGCCAGCAGCCCGACGGGTGGCGGGGAGCTGTTTTTT. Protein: CASSPTGGGELFF.

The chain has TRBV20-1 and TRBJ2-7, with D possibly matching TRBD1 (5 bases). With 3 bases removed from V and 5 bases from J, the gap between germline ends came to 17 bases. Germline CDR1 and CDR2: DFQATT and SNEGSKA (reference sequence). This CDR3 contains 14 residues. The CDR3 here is CSASRQGPVDEQYF. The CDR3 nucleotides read TGCAGTGCTAGCCGCCAGGGCCCGGTCGACGAGCAGTACTTC.

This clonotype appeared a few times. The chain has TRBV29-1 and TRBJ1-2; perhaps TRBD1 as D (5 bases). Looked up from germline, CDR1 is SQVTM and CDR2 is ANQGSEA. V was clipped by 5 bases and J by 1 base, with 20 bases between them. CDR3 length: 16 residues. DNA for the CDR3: TGCAGCGTTTGGGGGGTAAACCGGGACCTTAACTATGGCTACACCTTC. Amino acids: CSVWGVNRDLNYGYTF.

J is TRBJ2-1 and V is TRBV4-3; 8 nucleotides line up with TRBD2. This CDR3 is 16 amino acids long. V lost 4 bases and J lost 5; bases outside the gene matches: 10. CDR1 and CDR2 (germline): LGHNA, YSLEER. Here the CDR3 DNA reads TGCGCCAGCAGCCCCCCGGGGGGGGCCGCAAACAATGAGCAGTTCTTC. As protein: CASSPPGGAANNEQFF.

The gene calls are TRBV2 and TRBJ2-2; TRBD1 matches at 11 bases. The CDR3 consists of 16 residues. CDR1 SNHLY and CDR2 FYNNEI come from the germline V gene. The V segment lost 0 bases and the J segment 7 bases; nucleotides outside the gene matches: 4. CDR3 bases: TGTGCCAGCAGTGAAGCCGGGACAGGGGGTAACGGGGAGCTGTTTTTT. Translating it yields CASSEAGTGGNGELFF.